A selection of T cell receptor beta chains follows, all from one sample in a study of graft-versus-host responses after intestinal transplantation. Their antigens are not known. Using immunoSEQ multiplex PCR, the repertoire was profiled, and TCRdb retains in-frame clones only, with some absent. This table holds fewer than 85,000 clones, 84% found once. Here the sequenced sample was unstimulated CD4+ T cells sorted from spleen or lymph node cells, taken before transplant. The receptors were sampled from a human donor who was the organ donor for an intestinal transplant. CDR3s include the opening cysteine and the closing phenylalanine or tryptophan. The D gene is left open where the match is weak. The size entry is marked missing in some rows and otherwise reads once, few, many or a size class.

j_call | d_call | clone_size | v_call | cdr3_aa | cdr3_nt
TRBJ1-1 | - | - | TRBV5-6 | CASSLYARSGNTEAFF | TGTGCCAGCAGCTTGTATGCAAGGTCGGGGAACACTGAAGCTTTCTTT
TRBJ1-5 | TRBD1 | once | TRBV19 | CASSTEGGRKYGNQPQHF | TGTGCCAGTAGTACTGAAGGGGGCCGAAAATATGGCAATCAGCCCCAGCATTTT
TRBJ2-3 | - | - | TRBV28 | CASSLYGRGRDTDTQYF | TGTGCCAGCAGTTTATATGGAAGGGGTAGGGACACAGATACGCAGTATTTT
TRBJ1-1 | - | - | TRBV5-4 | CASSHNGMTEAFF | TGTGCCAGCAGTCATAACGGTATGACTGAAGCTTTCTTT
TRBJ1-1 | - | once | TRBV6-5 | CASSYSAGPGAFF | TGCGCCAGCAGTTACTCTGCCGGCCCCGGGGCTTTCTTT
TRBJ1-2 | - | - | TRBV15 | CATSNRGSGNYGYTF | TGTGCCACCAGCAACCGGGGTAGCGGTAACTATGGCTACACCTTC
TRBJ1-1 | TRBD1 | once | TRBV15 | CATNEGQGKNTEAFF | TGTGCCACCAACGAGGGACAGGGGAAAAACACTGAAGCTTTCTTT
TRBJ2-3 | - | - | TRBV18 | CASSPEDTQYF | TGTGCCAGCTCACCCGAGGATACGCAGTATTTT
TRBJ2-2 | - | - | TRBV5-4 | CASTHTGGPGRGELFF | TGTGCCAGCACCCACACCGGGGGGCCTGGACGCGGGGAGCTGTTTTTT
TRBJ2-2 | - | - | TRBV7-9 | CASSLPRGNTGELFF | TGTGCCAGCAGCCTGCCGCGAGGAAACACCGGGGAGCTGTTTTTT
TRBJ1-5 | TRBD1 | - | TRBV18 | CASSRTGNGGNQPQHF | TGTGCCAGCTCAAGGACAGGGAACGGGGGGAATCAGCCCCAGCATTTT
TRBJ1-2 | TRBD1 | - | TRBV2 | CASTPGTGGAGYTF | TGTGCCAGCACACCCGGGACAGGGGGCGCCGGCTACACCTTC
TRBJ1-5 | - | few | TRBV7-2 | CASSSQGNQPQHF | TGTGCCAGCAGCTCCCAGGGTAATCAGCCCCAGCATTTT
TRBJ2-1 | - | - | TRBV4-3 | CASSQEAWGVQFF | TGCGCCAGCAGCCAAGAGGCGTGGGGAGTGCAGTTCTTC
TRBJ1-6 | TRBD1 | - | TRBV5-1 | CASSLTGVYNSPLHF | TGCGCCAGCAGCTTGACAGGGGTCTATAATTCACCCCTCCACTTT
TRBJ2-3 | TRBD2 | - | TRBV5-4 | CASSGSGGALNLGTDTQYF | TGTGCCAGCAGCGGTAGCGGGGGGGCCCTTAATTTAGGCACAGATACGCAGTATTTT
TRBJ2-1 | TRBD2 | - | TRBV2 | CASRLAGGNEQFF | TGTGCCAGCAGACTAGCGGGGGGCAATGAGCAGTTCTTC
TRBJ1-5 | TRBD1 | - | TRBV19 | CASSPGQGFVSNQPQHF | TGTGCCAGTAGTCCGGGACAGGGATTTGTGAGCAATCAGCCCCAGCATTTT
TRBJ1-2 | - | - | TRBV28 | CASSFSLYGYTF | TGTGCCAGCAGTTTCAGTCTTTATGGCTACACCTTC
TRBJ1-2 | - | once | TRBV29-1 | CSVEDLKSGYTF | TGCAGCGTTGAAGATCTGAAGAGTGGCTACACCTTC
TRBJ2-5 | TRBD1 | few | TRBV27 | CASRQGQGQETQYF | TGTGCCAGCAGACAAGGACAGGGCCAAGAGACCCAGTACTTC
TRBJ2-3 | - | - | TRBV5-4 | CASSLKASRGTDTQYF | TGTGCCAGCAGCTTGAAGGCTAGCAGGGGAACAGATACGCAGTATTTT
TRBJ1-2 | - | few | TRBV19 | CASSIDHLGGDYGYTF | TGTGCCAGTAGTATAGATCACCTCGGGGGTGACTATGGCTACACCTTC
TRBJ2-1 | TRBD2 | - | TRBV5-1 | CASSLLAGGIRDEQFF | TGCGCCAGCAGCTTGTTAGCGGGGGGCATTAGGGATGAGCAGTTCTTC
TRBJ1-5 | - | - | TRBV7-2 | CASSLTLDQPQHF | TGTGCCAGCAGCTTGACATTAGATCAGCCCCAGCATTTT
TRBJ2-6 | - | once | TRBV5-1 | CASSPTPISGANVLTF | TGCGCCAGCAGCCCCACACCGATCTCTGGGGCCAACGTCCTGACTTTC
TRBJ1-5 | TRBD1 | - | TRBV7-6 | CASSQLTGGQGAQHF | TGTGCCAGCAGCCAATTGACAGGGGGTCAGGGGGCCCAGCATTTT
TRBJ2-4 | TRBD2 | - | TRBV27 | CASSLAGGQNIQYF | TGTGCCAGCAGTTTAGCGGGGGGGCAAAACATTCAGTACTTC
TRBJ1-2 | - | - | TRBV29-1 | CSVVIQGYGYTF | TGCAGCGTTGTGATTCAGGGGTATGGCTACACCTTC
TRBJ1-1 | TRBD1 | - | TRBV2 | CASWADGQAPNTEAFF | TGTGCCAGTTGGGCAGATGGACAGGCGCCGAACACTGAAGCTTTCTTT
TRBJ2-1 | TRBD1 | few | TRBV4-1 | CASSRQGAGNEQFF | TGCGCCAGCAGCCGACAGGGGGCTGGGAATGAGCAGTTCTTC
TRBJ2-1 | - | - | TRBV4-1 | CASSQEGGSFNEQFF | TGCGCCAGCAGCCAAGAGGGGGGTTCGTTCAATGAGCAGTTCTTC
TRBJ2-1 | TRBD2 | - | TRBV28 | CASSSGGASYNEQFF | TGTGCCAGCAGTAGCGGGGGGGCTTCCTACAATGAGCAGTTCTTC
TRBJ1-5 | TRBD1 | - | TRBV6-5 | CASSRRTGGQPQHF | TGTGCCAGCAGCCGACGGACAGGGGGGCAGCCCCAGCATTTT
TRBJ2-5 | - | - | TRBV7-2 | CASSLSAIDQETQYF | TGTGCCAGCAGCTTAAGCGCAATAGACCAAGAGACCCAGTACTTC
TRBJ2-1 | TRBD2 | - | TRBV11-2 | CASSLGLAGANPYNEQFF | TGTGCCAGCAGCTTAGGACTAGCGGGGGCCAACCCATACAATGAGCAGTTCTTC
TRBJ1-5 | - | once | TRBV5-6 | CASSSGGRRNQPQHF | TGTGCCAGCAGCTCCGGGGGTCGACGCAATCAGCCCCAGCATTTT
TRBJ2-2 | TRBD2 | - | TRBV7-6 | CASSMLLAGELRGELFF | TGTGCCAGCAGCATGCTTCTAGCGGGGGAGCTACGCGGGGAGCTGTTTTTT
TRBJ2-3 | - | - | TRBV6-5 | CASSYSGMQGTDTQYF | TGTGCCAGCAGTTACTCGGGTATGCAGGGGACAGATACGCAGTATTTT
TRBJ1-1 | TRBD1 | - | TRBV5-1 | CASSLGTGSATEAFF | TGCGCCAGCAGCTTGGGGACAGGGTCGGCCACTGAAGCTTTCTTT
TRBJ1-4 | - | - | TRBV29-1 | CSVGLEGKLFF | TGCAGCGTTGGGCTGGAGGGAAAACTGTTTTTT
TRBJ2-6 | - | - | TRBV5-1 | CASSYEGFSGANVLTF | TGCGCCAGCAGCTACGAGGGCTTCTCTGGGGCCAACGTCCTGACTTTC
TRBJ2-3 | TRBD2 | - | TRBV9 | CASSVRTSGGRTDTQYF | TGTGCCAGCAGCGTCCGGACTAGCGGGGGCCGCACAGATACGCAGTATTTT
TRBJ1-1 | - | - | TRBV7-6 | CASSPRDRSVAFF | TGTGCCAGCAGCCCGCGGGACCGGTCGGTAGCTTTCTTT
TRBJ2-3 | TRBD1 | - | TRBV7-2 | CASSTRDRGADTQYF | TGTGCCAGCAGCACCCGGGACAGGGGGGCAGATACGCAGTATTTT
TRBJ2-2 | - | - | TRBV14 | CASSQVRGSTGELFF | TGTGCCAGCAGCCAAGTCCGGGGGAGCACCGGGGAGCTGTTTTTT
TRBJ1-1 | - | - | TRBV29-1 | CSVEDRNTEAFF | TGCAGCGTTGAAGACAGAAACACTGAAGCTTTCTTT
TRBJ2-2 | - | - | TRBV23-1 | CASSPVQAFLDTGELFF | TGCGCCAGCAGTCCCGTCCAGGCATTTTTGGACACCGGGGAGCTGTTTTTT
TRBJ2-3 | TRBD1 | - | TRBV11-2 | CASSSRDRAPTDTQYF | TGTGCCAGCAGCTCCCGGGACAGGGCCCCCACAGATACGCAGTATTTT
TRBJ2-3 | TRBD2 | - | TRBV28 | CASSFPAGGHPDTQYF | TGTGCCAGCAGTTTTCCAGCGGGGGGGCACCCAGATACGCAGTATTTT
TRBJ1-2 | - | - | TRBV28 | CASSLSSGDRPYGYTF | TGTGCCAGCAGTTTATCCTCAGGCGACCGTCCTTATGGCTACACCTTC
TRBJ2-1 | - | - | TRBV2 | CASGRTGTSYNEQFF | TGTGCCAGCGGACGAACCGGGACATCCTACAATGAGCAGTTCTTC
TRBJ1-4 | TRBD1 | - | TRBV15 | CATSRDPPTGLLEKLFF | TGTGCCACCAGCAGAGATCCCCCGACAGGGCTACTCGAAAAACTGTTTTTT